Below are 23 T cell receptor beta chains sequenced from a single sample in a study of T cells after yellow fever vaccination. One entry per CDR3 protein results from TCRdb running MiXCR on the 5' RACE reads. The sample contains 340,000 or so distinct CDR3 sequences, approximately 12% of which appear only once. The source material was CD4+ T cells sorted from PBMCs, sampled 15 days after the yellow fever booster vaccination. The receptors were gathered from a man aged 18 to 30 who received the YFV17D yellow fever vaccine.

The chain is built from TRBV12-3 or TRBV12-4 and TRBJ1-5, with no clear D. The CDR3 runs 16 residues. Trimming removed 6 bases at V and 3 bases at J, with 18 bases between. The CDR3 DNA sequence: TGTGCCAGCAGCCTCTTTGGGTTGGCGGACAATCAGCCCCAGCATTTT. Its translation is CASSLFGLADNQPQHF.

This clonotype occurred a few times. This chain links TRBV7-9 with TRBJ2-7, with unresolved D. Germline CDR1 and CDR2: SEHNR and FQNEAQ (reference sequence). This CDR3 contains 13 residues. V lost 5 bases, J lost 2 bases, and 10 bases lay in between. In DNA form, the CDR3 reads TGTGCCAGCAGCATCGACACTCCCTACGAGCAGTACGTC. Amino acid sequence: CASSIDTPYEQYV.

This clonotype was detected a few times. The rearrangement uses TRBV20-1 and TRBJ1-1; the D is unclear. V lost 5 bases, J lost 0 bases, and 7 bases lay in between. This CDR3 has 12 amino acids. Per the germline V gene, CDR1 is DFQATT and CDR2 is SNEGSKA (reference sequence). CDR3 sequence: CSAGVLNTEAFF. The CDR3 DNA reads TGCAGTGCTGGGGTATTGAACACTGAAGCTTTCTTT.

This chain connects TRBV19 to TRBJ1-1, with a tentative D call TRBD1 (5 bases). The CDR3 covers 15 residues. Trimming took off 3 bases at V and 2 bases at J, with 13 bases between the two ends. Germline CDR1 and CDR2: LNHDA and SQIVND (reference sequence). The CDR3 DNA reads as TGTGCCAGTAGTATTTGGGGGTATGAAAACACTGAAGCTTTCTTT. This sequence encodes CASSIWGYENTEAFF.

In this sample, this clonotype turned up a few times. This rearrangement joins TRBV11-2 to TRBJ1-1; D uncertain. Germline V CDR1 and CDR2: SGHAT, FQNNGV. This CDR3 region has 13 residues. V lost 5 bases to trimming and J lost 6 bases, with 13 bases between them. The CDR3 here is CASSRAYRAEAFF. In DNA form, the CDR3 reads TGTGCCAGCAGCCGGGCCTATCGGGCTGAAGCTTTCTTT.

The chain carries TRBV12-3 or TRBV12-4 and TRBJ1-6; TRBD1 might be the D (5 bases). The V end was cut by 5 bases, the J end by 7 bases, with 12 bases between. This CDR3 comprises 14 residues. This chain's CDR3 is CASSGPGQNSPLHF. CDR3 nucleotides: TGTGCCAGCAGTGGGCCCGGACAAAATTCACCCCTCCACTTT.

V and J are TRBV7-7 and TRBJ2-5, with D uncertain. The V and J ends lost 5 bases and 5 bases respectively, with 15 bases between them. Per the germline V gene, CDR1 is SSHAT and CDR2 is FNYEAQ (reference sequence). This CDR3 region has 14 residues. The CDR3 nucleotides read TGTGCCAGCAGCCCGGGCCCCCAAAGGGAGACCCAGTACTTC. Its translation: CASSPGPQRETQYF.

The chain joins TRBV9 to TRBJ2-1; D may be TRBD1 or TRBD2 (5 bases each). The germline V and J ends were trimmed by 4 bases and 9 bases, with 20 bases remaining between them. The CDR3 has 15 amino acids. The germline gives CDR1 SGDLS, CDR2 YYNGEE. CDR3 nucleotides: TGTGCCAGCAGCCCAGGGACGGCGGCCCTCGGTGAGCAGTTCTTC. Amino acid sequence: CASSPGTAALGEQFF.

This clonotype was detected a few times. This CDR3 reads CASSSRGGGIRTDTQYF. The CDR3 nucleotides are TGTGCCAGCAGCTCCCGGGGCGGGGGTATTCGGACAGATACGCAGTATTTT. This chain joins TRBV6-6 and TRBJ2-3; 7 bases line up with TRBD2. The germline V gene has CDR1 MNHNY and CDR2 SVGAGI (reference sequence). The CDR3 is 17 amino acids. Losses at the gene ends were 6 bases for V and 3 bases for J; bases not matched to a gene: 15.

This sequence joins TRBV28 and TRBJ2-6; D remains ambiguous. Looked up from germline, CDR1 is MDHEN and CDR2 is SYDVKM. The length of the CDR3 is 13 residues. The V gene lost 8 bases and the J gene lost 0 bases, with 5 bases spanning the gap. CDR3 nucleotide sequence: TGTGCCAGCTTAAGCTCTGGGGCCAACGTCCTGACTTTC. This codes for CASLSSGANVLTF.

This rearrangement joins TRBV5-1 to TRBJ1-2, with D perhaps TRBD1 (6 bases). CDR3 length: 14 residues. CDR1 is SGHRS and CDR2 is YFSETQ in the germline V gene. Trimming shortened V by 4 bases and J by 5 bases, and 15 bases separated the two germline ends. In DNA form, the CDR3 reads TGCGCCAGCAGCATGACAGGCCGGGATTATGGCTACACCTTC. This translates into CASSMTGRDYGYTF.

The rearrangement links TRBV7-8 to TRBJ1-1, with a possible D match to TRBD1 (6 bases). The V end lost 8 bases, the J end lost 3 bases, and 16 bases lay between the germline ends. The V gene's germline CDR1 is SGHVS and CDR2 FQNEAQ. The CDR3 is 14 amino acids. Here the CDR3 DNA reads TGTGCCAGCGGACGGGGGCCTTGGGACACTGAAGCTTTCTTT. It encodes CASGRGPWDTEAFF.

In its sample, this clonotype was seen once. V usage is TRBV4-3 and J usage is TRBJ2-1; 11 bases align to TRBD2. Germline lookup yields CDR1 LGHNA and CDR2 YSLEER. The CDR3 loop spans 18 amino acids. With V trimmed by 4 bases and J by 7 bases, 15 bases remained unmatched. In DNA form, the CDR3 reads TGCGCCAGCAGCCCCTCCCCTGAGGTAGCGGGGGGGCAAAATGAGCAGTTCTTC. It codes for CASSPSPEVAGGQNEQFF.

The genes are TRBV20-1 and TRBJ2-2; a possible D gene is TRBD1 (5 bases). CDR3 size: 14 residues. The germline V gene encodes CDR1 DFQATT and CDR2 SNEGSKA (reference sequence). The V end lost 2 bases, the J end lost 0 bases, and 7 bases lay between the germline ends. The CDR3 protein is CSARRGTNTGELFF. CDR3 coding DNA: TGCAGTGCTAGAAGGGGCACGAACACCGGGGAGCTGTTTTTT.

A few counts support this clonotype. This chain uses TRBV18 with TRBJ2-3; 7 bases are a match to TRBD2. This CDR3 has 15 residues. V lost 2 bases and J lost 4; bases outside the gene matches: 6. Germline CDR1 and CDR2: KGHSH and LQKENI. CDR3 amino acids: CASSPVRGGSDTQYF. CDR3 DNA sequence: TGTGCCAGCTCACCAGTTCGCGGGGGATCAGATACGCAGTATTTT.

This chain's CDR3 is CSVVVQHNTEAFF. CDR3 in DNA: TGCAGCGTTGTAGTACAGCACAACACTGAAGCTTTCTTT. V and J are TRBV29-1 and TRBJ1-1; D is undetermined. Trimming left V 4 bases short and J 2 bases short, with 11 bases between. Germline assignment: CDR1 SQVTM and CDR2 ANQGSEA. The CDR3 extends over 13 amino acids.

The rearrangement joins TRBV9 to TRBJ2-5, with 8 bases identical to TRBD1. The CDR3 covers 14 residues. The junction had 3 bases not matched to a gene; V was cut back by 2 bases and J by 3 bases. CDR1 is SGDLS and CDR2 is YYNGEE in the germline V gene. The CDR3 nucleotides are TGTGCCAGCAGCGTCCAGGGGGCGAAAGAGACCCAGTACTTC. Protein: CASSVQGAKETQYF.

This clonotype was seen a few times. The chain links TRBV4-1 to TRBJ1-4; 9 bases agree with TRBD1. Germline CDR1 is MGHRA and CDR2 is YSYEKL. The CDR3 runs 14 residues. J lost 13 bases, V lost 1 base, and 7 bases had no gene match. The CDR3 DNA is TGCGCCAGCAGCCAAGGGACAGGGGCGTTTGGACTGTTTTTT. Translation gives CASSQGTGAFGLFF.

The J gene is TRBJ2-1, the V gene TRBV19; D uncertain. CDR1 is LNHDA, CDR2 SQIVND, per germline (reference sequence). Trimming shortened V by 3 bases and J by 6 bases, and 9 bases separated the two germline ends. The CDR3 spans 13 residues. The chain's CDR3 is CASSMVGINEQFF. CDR3 in DNA: TGTGCCAGTAGTATGGTAGGGATCAATGAGCAGTTCTTC.

This clonotype was recorded a few times. The chain joins TRBV24-1 to TRBJ2-2, with D maybe TRBD1 (5 bases). V was cut by 4 bases and J by 5 bases, with 10 bases left in between. The CDR3 is made up of 14 amino acids. Germline values: CDR1 KGHDR, CDR2 SFDVKD. This chain's CDR3 is CATSETRATGELFF. DNA of the CDR3: TGTGCCACCAGTGAAACCAGGGCGACCGGGGAGCTGTTTTTT.

V usage is TRBV5-4 and J usage is TRBJ2-5; D not resolved. Germline CDR1 SGHNT, CDR2 YYREEE (reference sequence). The CDR3 covers 13 residues. Between the trimmed V and J ends, which lost 0 bases and 2 bases, there was a span of 5 bases. In DNA form, the CDR3 reads TGTGCCAGCAGCTTGGCCTGGCAAGAGACCCAGTACTTC. Encoded protein: CASSLAWQETQYF.

This chain uses TRBV4-2 with TRBJ1-2; D perhaps matches TRBD1 (6 bases). Trimming left V 3 bases short and J 8 bases short, with 19 bases between. Germline V gives CDR1 LGHNA, CDR2 YNFKEQ. This CDR3 spans 15 amino acids. The CDR3 region has the DNA TGTGCCAGCAGCCAGGACCGAGGGGGGTACTCGGGCTACACCTTC. Translating gives CASSQDRGGYSGYTF.

Only a few counts were recorded for this clonotype. CDR3 loop: CASRDSGYYNEQFF. The CDR3 DNA reads TGTGCCAGTAGGGATAGCGGGTACTACAATGAGCAGTTCTTC. The V call is TRBV5-4, the J call TRBJ2-1; 7 nucleotides line up with TRBD2. The ends lost 8 bases at V and 3 bases at J; junction bases unmatched: 8. Germline V gene sequence: CDR1 SGHNT, CDR2 YYREEE (reference sequence). The CDR3 consists of 14 residues. The variable domain in full, with the rest retrieved from reference TRBV5-4 and TRBJ2-1, is ETGVTQSPTHLIKTRGQQVTLRCSSQSGHNTVSWYQQALGQGPQFIFQYYREEENGRGNFPPRFSGLQFPNYSSELNVNALELDDSALYLCASRDSGYYNEQFFGPGTRLTVL.